The 29 T cell receptor beta chains below all came from one sample that was sequenced in a study of blood T cell repertoires in COVID-19. TCRdb's copy holds only in-frame clones and misses some; the assay was immunoSEQ multiplex PCR. The sample consists of about 63,000 clones, 76% of them appearing once. The sequencing input was peripheral blood. All receptors come from an elderly woman with acute or convalescent COVID-19.

This chain connects TRBV6-5 to TRBJ2-7; TRBD1 matches 10 bases. This CDR3 has 15 residues. V gave up 6 bases and J gave up 2 bases; unmatched junction bases: 7. From germline, CDR1 is MNHEY and CDR2 SVGAGI. CDR3 DNA: TGTGCCAGCAGGGAGACCGGGACAGGGGCCTACGAGCAGTACTTC. This encodes CASRETGTGAYEQYF.

V gene TRBV7-2 combines with J gene TRBJ2-5; TRBD2 might be the D (6 bases). The V gene's germline CDR1 is SGHTA and CDR2 FQGNSA. The CDR3 is 14 residues long. V dropped 4 bases and J dropped 2 bases, with 11 bases sitting between them. DNA for the CDR3: TGTGCCAGCAGCTCTCCGGGGACTCAAGAGACCCAGTACTTC. Translating gives CASSSPGTQETQYF.

This chain uses TRBV4-3 with TRBJ2-5, with TRBD2 matching over 7 bases. Germline loops: CDR1 LGHNA, CDR2 YSLEER. The CDR3 consists of 18 residues. V shed 3 bases and J 5 bases; nucleotides not matched to a gene: 18. The CDR3 is CASSQDAYWEGSGETQYF. CDR3 coding DNA: TGCGCCAGCAGCCAGGATGCGTACTGGGAGGGCAGCGGGGAGACCCAGTACTTC.

V usage is TRBV4-1 and J usage is TRBJ2-1, with D tentatively TRBD2 (6 bases). Germline lookup yields CDR1 MGHRA and CDR2 YSYEKL. The V end lost 4 bases, the J end lost 2 bases, and 12 bases lay between the germline ends. This CDR3 has 15 residues. CDR3 amino acids: CASSLHTGAYNEQFF. The DNA for the CDR3 is TGCGCCAGCAGCCTACATACGGGAGCCTACAATGAGCAGTTCTTC.

The V and J genes are TRBV5-1 and TRBJ1-1; unclear D gene. Trimming took off 7 bases at V and 1 base at J, with 5 bases between the two ends. The CDR3 spans 11 residues. The V gene's germline CDR1 is SGHRS and CDR2 YFSETQ. CDR3 amino acids: CASRGNTEAFF. The CDR3 DNA follows: TGCGCCAGCCGGGGGAACACTGAAGCTTTCTTT.

The chain links TRBV10-3 to TRBJ1-5; D perhaps matches TRBD1 (6 bases). The V end lost 2 bases, the J end lost 4 bases, and 12 bases lay between the germline ends. This CDR3 has 15 amino acids. In germline, CDR1 is ENHRY, CDR2 SYGVKD. DNA of the CDR3: TGTGCCATCAGTGAGGGGGACACCGGGAATCAGCCCCAGCATTTT. Protein product: CAISEGDTGNQPQHF.

The chain is built from TRBV27 and TRBJ2-7, with D hard to call. Germline values: CDR1 MNHEY, CDR2 SMNVEV (reference sequence). The germline V and J ends were trimmed by 7 bases and 5 bases, with 21 bases remaining between them. There are 15 residues in the CDR3. The CDR3 protein is CASNTLSMGVHEQYF. For the CDR3, the DNA is TGTGCCAGCAATACCCTTTCGATGGGCGTCCACGAGCAGTACTTC.

V and J are TRBV19 and TRBJ2-1; D is possibly TRBD2 (7 bases). The CDR3 covers 14 residues. Per the germline V gene, CDR1 is LNHDA and CDR2 is SQIVND (reference sequence). V was shortened by 10 bases and J by 5 bases, with 18 bases between the two germline ends. For the CDR3, the DNA is TGTGCCACCAACGGAGGGAGGGGGAACAATGAGCAGTTCTTC. Its protein is CATNGGRGNNEQFF.

This clone showed up many times. This chain uses TRBV19 with TRBJ2-5; perhaps TRBD1 as D (5 bases). Germline-derived CDR1 and CDR2 are LNHDA and SQIVND (reference sequence). Deletions cut 1 base from V and 4 bases from J, with 13 bases between. The CDR3 is 15 amino acids. This CDR3 is CASSIASRRGETQYF. In nucleotides, the CDR3 is TGTGCCAGTAGTATAGCCAGCCGAAGGGGAGAGACCCAGTACTTC.

The chain combines TRBV6-8 with TRBJ2-3, with 10 bases aligning to TRBD2. Per the germline V gene, CDR1 is MNHGY and CDR2 is SAAAGT. With 10 bases clipped from V and 6 bases from J, the junction kept 10 bases outside the gene matches. This CDR3 comprises 14 residues. CDR3 sequence: CATRSGREGDTQYF. The CDR3 DNA sequence: TGTGCCACGAGGAGCGGGAGGGAGGGGGATACGCAGTATTTT.

Relative to its sample, this clone is medium-sized (0.01 to 0.1%). The gene calls are TRBV18 and TRBJ2-1; D unclear. The germline CDR1 and CDR2 sequences are KGHSH and LQKENI. This CDR3 region has 12 residues. V lost 3 bases, J lost 5 bases, and 5 bases lay in between. CDR3 nucleotides: TGTGCCAGCTCACCGAGCGACAATGAGCAGTTCTTC. Translated, it gives CASSPSDNEQFF.

The chain combines TRBV18 with TRBJ1-1, with D perhaps matching TRBD1 (5 bases). This CDR3 region has 13 residues. CDR1 is KGHSH, CDR2 LQKENI, per germline. Trimming left V 6 bases short and J 1 base short, with 9 bases between. This chain's CDR3 is CASSSTGNTEAFF. The CDR3 DNA sequence: TGTGCCAGCTCCTCAACAGGGAACACTGAAGCTTTCTTT.

This rearrangement joins TRBV28 to TRBJ1-2; a possible D gene is TRBD1 (6 bases). Deletions cut 3 bases from V and 3 bases from J, with 8 bases between. Germline CDR1 is MDHEN and CDR2 is SYDVKM. The CDR3 has 13 residues. The CDR3 DNA is TGTGCCAGCAGTTTTGGGGGCGACTATGGCTACACCTTC. This codes for CASSFGGDYGYTF.

The rearrangement uses TRBV6-6 and TRBJ1-2, with D perhaps matching TRBD1 (5 bases). This CDR3 region has 11 residues. Per the germline V gene, CDR1 is MNHNY and CDR2 is SVGAGI (reference sequence). The V end lost 11 bases, the J end lost 1 base, and 8 bases lay between the germline ends. In DNA form, the CDR3 reads TGTGCCGGGAGGGGTAACTATGGCTACACCTTC. Encoded protein: CAGRGNYGYTF.

The chain carries TRBV4-2 and TRBJ1-5, with 8 bases that match TRBD1. V shed 0 bases and J 2 bases; nucleotides not matched to a gene: 3. The CDR3 extends over 16 amino acids. Germline V gives CDR1 LGHNA, CDR2 YNFKEQ. CDR3 amino acids: CASSQDPGGGNQPQHF. CDR3 bases: TGTGCCAGCAGCCAAGACCCAGGGGGCGGCAATCAGCCCCAGCATTTT.

The chain uses TRBV19 and TRBJ1-6, with 8 bases lining up with TRBD1. The CDR3 extends over 15 amino acids. The germline V gene encodes CDR1 LNHDA and CDR2 SQIVND (reference sequence). The ends lost 6 bases at V and 10 bases at J; junction bases unmatched: 11. The CDR3 bases are TGTGCCAGTAGCCCCCTGGACAGGGTGGGGTCACCCCTCCACTTT. Translated, it gives CASSPLDRVGSPLHF.

This clone was seen a few times. The rearrangement uses TRBV2 and TRBJ2-2, with TRBD2 matching over 16 bases. There are 18 residues in the CDR3. Germline V lookup: CDR1 SNHLY, CDR2 FYNNEI. The ends lost 7 bases at V and 7 bases at J; junction bases unmatched: 12. CDR3 sequence reads: CASNPGTSGRVSSGELFF. The CDR3 DNA reads as TGTGCCAGCAATCCCGGGACTAGCGGGAGGGTATCCAGCGGGGAGCTGTTTTTT.

The chain couples TRBV9 to TRBJ2-3; the match to TRBD1 covers 7 bases. The germline V gene has CDR1 SGDLS and CDR2 YYNGEE. Germline trimming cut 4 bases from V and 0 bases from J; bases unmatched to any gene: 8. The CDR3 is made up of 16 amino acids. The CDR3 DNA sequence: TGTGCCAGCAGCTCAGGACAGGCCGCTAGCACAGATACGCAGTATTTT. Protein: CASSSGQAASTDTQYF.

The chain links TRBV6-6 to TRBJ2-5, with D possibly matching TRBD1 (5 bases). CDR1 MNHNY and CDR2 SVGAGI come from the germline V gene (reference sequence). V lost 6 bases and J 1 base, leaving 9 bases between the germline ends. The CDR3 covers 13 residues. CDR3 DNA: TGTGCCAGCAGCCCGACAGTCCAAGAGACCCAGTACTTC. This encodes CASSPTVQETQYF.

The chain employs TRBV5-8 and TRBJ2-1; 7 bases map to TRBD1. The CDR3 has 19 amino acids. Germline assignment: CDR1 SGHTS and CDR2 YDEGEE. J gave up 0 bases and V 1 base, and 13 bases lay outside the gene matches. CDR3 coding DNA: TGTGCCAGCAGCTTGTGGCCCCCACAGGGACAGAGCTCCTACAATGAGCAGTTCTTC. Translation: CASSLWPPQGQSSYNEQFF.

The V gene is TRBV9, the J gene TRBJ2-3; D gene ambiguous. With 5 bases removed from V and 2 bases from J, the gap between germline ends came to 9 bases. Looked up from germline, CDR1 is SGDLS and CDR2 is YYNGEE. The CDR3 loop spans 13 amino acids. This CDR3 is CASSLQLTDTQYF. The CDR3 bases are TGTGCCAGCAGTCTACAGCTCACAGATACGCAGTATTTT.

V and J are TRBV24-1 and TRBJ1-6; the match to TRBD1 covers 8 bases. There are 16 residues in the CDR3. The V gene end was trimmed by 3 bases and the J gene end by 5 bases; junction bases not matched to a gene: 5. Germline V gene lookup returns CDR1 KGHDR and CDR2 SFDVKD. CDR3 DNA: TGTGCCACCAGTGATCTCAGGGGGCCGAATAATTCACCCCTCCACTTT. Protein product: CATSDLRGPNNSPLHF.

The V call is TRBV11-2, the J call TRBJ2-2; TRBD2 aligns across 10 bases. Germline assignment: CDR1 SGHAT and CDR2 FQNNGV. The CDR3 loop spans 18 amino acids. V was clipped by 5 bases and J by 1 base; unmatched bases: 10. In DNA, the CDR3 is TGTGCCAGCAGCATTTATTTGACTAGCGGGCTGAACACCGGGGAGCTGTTTTTT. It translates to CASSIYLTSGLNTGELFF.

V is TRBV3-1 (or the pseudogene TRBV3-2) and J is TRBJ2-7; D is undetermined. There are 16 residues in the CDR3. Germline V lookup: CDR1 LGHDT, CDR2 YNNKEL (reference sequence). V was trimmed by 1 base and J by 3 bases, leaving 16 bases between them. The CDR3 spells CASSQGRVETGYEQYF. The DNA for the CDR3 is TGTGCCAGCAGCCAAGGCCGTGTCGAAACCGGCTACGAGCAGTACTTC.

This clone came up once. The V gene is TRBV18, the J gene TRBJ2-5; TRBD2 matches at 10 bases. The CDR3 sequence is 14 residues long. V dropped 5 bases and J dropped 3; count of bases not matched to a gene: 3. Germline V gene data show CDR1 as KGHSH and CDR2 as LQKENI. CDR3 nucleotide sequence: TGTGCCAGCTCATTCGGACTAGCGGAAGAGACCCAGTACTTC. Translated: CASSFGLAEETQYF.

V and J are TRBV10-1 and TRBJ2-3; possibly TRBD2 for D (6 bases). CDR1 is WNHNN, CDR2 SYGVQD, per germline (reference sequence). The V end lost 6 bases, the J end lost 3 bases, and 10 bases lay between the germline ends. This CDR3 has 13 amino acids. The CDR3 DNA reads TGCGCCAGCAGCCTGACTAGGACAGATACGCAGTATTTT. Encoded protein: CASSLTRTDTQYF.

This clone showed up just a few times. The J gene is TRBJ2-1, the V gene TRBV9; TRBD2 might be the D (6 bases). The germline CDR1 and CDR2 sequences are SGDLS and YYNGEE. Between the trimmed V and J ends, which lost 1 base and 4 bases, there was a span of 9 bases. CDR3 length: 14 amino acids. Here the CDR3 DNA reads TGTGCCAGCAGCGTAACCGGGAGTTACAATGAGCAGTTCTTC. Its translation: CASSVTGSYNEQFF.

This chain links TRBV5-1 with TRBJ1-2, with no clear D. The germline V gene has CDR1 SGHRS and CDR2 YFSETQ. The CDR3 has 13 amino acids. V was trimmed by 4 bases and J by 7 bases, leaving 14 bases between them. CDR3 sequence reads: CASSHPGETGYTF. CDR3 DNA: TGCGCCAGCAGCCACCCCGGGGAAACTGGCTACACCTTC.

This chain links TRBV18 with TRBJ1-2; 9 nucleotides match TRBD1. This CDR3 has 14 residues. Germline CDR1 and CDR2: KGHSH and LQKENI. V trimming: 6 bases; J trimming: 8 bases; junction bases outside the gene matches: 10. This CDR3 is CASSLRTGAEGYTF. DNA of the CDR3: TGTGCCAGCTCTCTACGGACAGGGGCGGAAGGCTACACCTTC.